A selection of T cell receptor beta chains follows, all from one sample in a study of radiotherapy plus CTLA-4 blockade in lung cancer. Only in-frame clones appear in the TCRdb table, and some are missing; sequencing was by immunoSEQ multiplex PCR. The table includes tens of thousands of clones, roughly four fifths detected once. The sequenced sample was peripheral blood, obtained from a patient treated with radiotherapy plus ipilimumab. These TCRs come from a human donor with non-small cell lung cancer who had stable disease on radiotherapy plus ipilimumab. Both conserved end residues are part of each CDR3. A D gene is named only where the DNA matches it firmly. A clone size is listed for some rows: how often the clone was seen (once, few, many), or a class if it is expanded.

v_gene: TRBV10-1
j_gene: TRBJ2-7
d_gene: TRBD1
abundance: few
CDR3aa: CASSRQGAYEQYF
CDR3nt: TGCGCCAGCAGTAGACAGGGGGCCTACGAGCAGTACTTC

v_gene: TRBV2
j_gene: TRBJ2-7
d_gene: TRBD2
abundance: few
CDR3aa: CASRKAGGVDEQYF
CDR3nt: TGTGCCAGCAGGAAGGCGGGGGGCGTCGACGAGCAGTACTTC

v_gene: TRBV19
j_gene: TRBJ1-1
d_gene: .
abundance: .
CDR3aa: CASCPGPEVGTEAFF
CDR3nt: TGTGCCAGCTGTCCGGGACCCGAGGTGGGCACTGAAGCTTTCTTT

v_gene: TRBV28
j_gene: TRBJ2-1
d_gene: TRBD2
abundance: .
CDR3aa: CASSLQTSGGQDEQFF
CDR3nt: TGTGCCAGCAGCCTACAGACTAGCGGGGGCCAGGATGAGCAGTTCTTC

v_gene: TRBV5-4
j_gene: TRBJ2-3
d_gene: .
abundance: .
CDR3aa: CASSPTQPGPSSGTQYF
CDR3nt: TGTGCCAGCAGCCCCACACAGCCAGGGCCATCATCAGGGACGCAGTATTTT

v_gene: TRBV4-2
j_gene: TRBJ1-5
d_gene: .
abundance: .
CDR3aa: CASSQDVGGSQPQHF
CDR3nt: TGTGCCAGCAGCCAAGATGTGGGGGGTAGTCAGCCCCAGCATTTT

v_gene: TRBV5-1
j_gene: TRBJ2-2
d_gene: TRBD1
abundance: .
CDR3aa: CASSLGSGGANTGELFF
CDR3nt: TGCGCCAGCAGCTTGGGGTCAGGGGGTGCGAACACCGGGGAGCTGTTTTTT

v_gene: TRBV23-1
j_gene: TRBJ1-5
d_gene: .
abundance: .
CDR3aa: CASSCSRHLNQPQHF
CDR3nt: TGCGCCAGCAGCTGTAGCAGACACCTGAATCAGCCCCAGCATTTT

v_gene: TRBV29-1
j_gene: TRBJ1-2
d_gene: .
abundance: .
CDR3aa: CSVLEGYTF
CDR3nt: TGCAGCGTTCTGGAGGGCTACACCTTC

v_gene: TRBV5-1
j_gene: TRBJ2-7
d_gene: .
abundance: .
CDR3aa: CASSKEDEQYF
CDR3nt: TGCGCCAGCAGCAAGGAGGACGAGCAGTACTTC

v_gene: TRBV11-2
j_gene: TRBJ1-5
d_gene: TRBD1
abundance: .
CDR3aa: CASSRDSLGNQPQHF
CDR3nt: TGTGCCAGCAGTCGGGACAGCCTTGGCAATCAGCCCCAGCATTTT

v_gene: TRBV28
j_gene: TRBJ1-6
d_gene: .
abundance: few
CDR3aa: CASQGVLSPLHF
CDR3nt: TGTGCCAGCCAAGGGGTCTTATCGCCCCTCCACTTT

v_gene: TRBV7-3
j_gene: TRBJ2-3
d_gene: .
abundance: .
CDR3aa: CASSLTASGSATDTQYF
CDR3nt: TGTGCCAGCAGCTTAACGGCCAGCGGGTCAGCCACAGATACGCAGTATTTT

v_gene: TRBV7-9
j_gene: TRBJ2-1
d_gene: TRBD2
abundance: .
CDR3aa: CASSLGLAGDNEQFF
CDR3nt: TGTGCCAGCAGCTTAGGACTAGCGGGAGACAATGAGCAGTTCTTC

v_gene: TRBV28
j_gene: TRBJ1-2
d_gene: .
abundance: .
CDR3aa: CASKLPSNYGYTF
CDR3nt: TGTGCCAGCAAGTTACCTTCTAACTATGGCTACACCTTC

v_gene: TRBV2
j_gene: TRBJ1-5
d_gene: .
abundance: .
CDR3aa: CASRDSNQPQHF
CDR3nt: TGTGCCAGCAGGGATAGCAATCAGCCCCAGCATTTT

v_gene: TRBV18
j_gene: TRBJ2-1
d_gene: TRBD2
abundance: few
CDR3aa: CASSPNWTSRRYEQFF
CDR3nt: TGTGCCAGCTCACCTAATTGGACTAGCCGGCGGTATGAGCAGTTCTTC

v_gene: TRBV28
j_gene: TRBJ1-6
d_gene: .
abundance: .
CDR3aa: CASSFPLHF
CDR3nt: TGTGCCAGCAGTTTTCCCCTCCACTTT

v_gene: TRBV5-1
j_gene: TRBJ2-7
d_gene: TRBD1
abundance: .
CDR3aa: CASSLAGTGVEQYF
CDR3nt: TGCGCCAGCAGCTTGGCCGGGACAGGAGTCGAGCAGTACTTC

v_gene: TRBV11-2
j_gene: TRBJ1-3
d_gene: .
abundance: .
CDR3aa: CASSLDRAGLSGNTIYF
CDR3nt: TGTGCCAGCAGCTTAGATCGGGCAGGCCTCTCTGGAAACACCATATATTTT

v_gene: TRBV28
j_gene: TRBJ1-6
d_gene: .
abundance: once
CDR3aa: CASSLLPGEAPLHF
CDR3nt: TGTGCCAGCAGTTTATTGCCAGGGGAGGCACCCCTCCACTTT

v_gene: TRBV5-1
j_gene: TRBJ2-7
d_gene: .
abundance: .
CDR3aa: CASRPGTDTLEQYF
CDR3nt: TGCGCCAGCAGGCCCGGGACGGACACTTTAGAGCAGTACTTC

v_gene: TRBV19
j_gene: TRBJ1-1
d_gene: TRBD1
abundance: .
CDR3aa: CASSMGQGRTTEAFF
CDR3nt: TGTGCCAGTAGTATGGGACAGGGGCGAACGACTGAAGCTTTCTTT

v_gene: TRBV10-2
j_gene: TRBJ2-7
d_gene: .
abundance: .
CDR3aa: CASSESRRAGKVGEQYF
CDR3nt: TGCGCCAGCAGTGAGTCCCGCCGGGCGGGTAAGGTGGGCGAGCAGTACTTC

v_gene: TRBV30
j_gene: TRBJ1-2
d_gene: .
abundance: once
CDR3aa: CAWRAGGYTF
CDR3nt: TGTGCCTGGAGGGCCGGTGGCTACACCTTC

v_gene: TRBV7-8
j_gene: TRBJ2-7
d_gene: TRBD2
abundance: .
CDR3aa: CASSLAHSGRSSYEQYF
CDR3nt: TGTGCCAGCAGCTTAGCTCATTCCGGGAGGAGCTCCTACGAGCAGTACTTC

v_gene: TRBV9
j_gene: TRBJ2-3
d_gene: TRBD2
abundance: .
CDR3aa: CASSVGGAGVPTDTQYF
CDR3nt: TGTGCCAGCAGCGTAGGGGGAGCGGGGGTCCCCACAGATACGCAGTATTTT

v_gene: TRBV5-4
j_gene: TRBJ1-2
d_gene: TRBD1
abundance: .
CDR3aa: CASSFRDRGYYGYTF
CDR3nt: TGTGCCAGCAGCTTCCGGGACAGGGGCTACTATGGCTACACCTTC

v_gene: TRBV19
j_gene: TRBJ2-7
d_gene: .
abundance: .
CDR3aa: CASSIQGSYEQYF
CDR3nt: TGTGCCAGTAGTATTCAGGGGTCCTACGAGCAGTACTTC

v_gene: TRBV6-1
j_gene: TRBJ1-6
d_gene: .
abundance: .
CDR3aa: CASTPGGGFGSPLHF
CDR3nt: TGTGCCAGCACTCCGGGTGGGGGGTTCGGTTCACCCCTCCACTTT

v_gene: TRBV6-6
j_gene: TRBJ1-2
d_gene: .
abundance: few
CDR3aa: CASSSPGALPNYGYTF
CDR3nt: TGTGCCAGCAGCTCCCCAGGGGCACTACCTAACTATGGCTACACCTTC

v_gene: TRBV4-2
j_gene: TRBJ1-6
d_gene: TRBD1
abundance: .
CDR3aa: CASSQDRSGGGSPLHF
CDR3nt: TGTGCCAGCAGCCAAGATCGATCAGGGGGTGGTTCACCCCTCCACTTT

v_gene: TRBV2
j_gene: TRBJ1-6
d_gene: .
abundance: .
CDR3aa: CASSDGGRYNSPLHF
CDR3nt: TGTGCCAGCAGTGACGGGGGACGATATAATTCACCCCTCCACTTT

v_gene: TRBV6-6
j_gene: TRBJ1-3
d_gene: .
abundance: few
CDR3aa: CATKGGSGNTIYF
CDR3nt: TGTGCCACAAAAGGTGGCTCTGGAAACACCATATATTTT

v_gene: TRBV28
j_gene: TRBJ1-5
d_gene: TRBD1
abundance: .
CDR3aa: CASSFLGQGAFNQPQHF
CDR3nt: TGTGCCAGCAGTTTCCTGGGACAGGGGGCTTTCAATCAGCCCCAGCATTTT

v_gene: TRBV30
j_gene: TRBJ1-5
d_gene: .
abundance: .
CDR3aa: CAWSDPVRANQPQHF
CDR3nt: TGTGCCTGGTCAGACCCGGTAAGGGCTAATCAGCCCCAGCATTTT

v_gene: TRBV28
j_gene: TRBJ2-1
d_gene: .
abundance: .
CDR3aa: CASSLDEQFF
CDR3nt: TGTGCCAGCAGTTTGGACGAGCAGTTCTTC

v_gene: TRBV5-1
j_gene: TRBJ2-1
d_gene: .
abundance: .
CDR3aa: CASSLEISGTSSYNEQFF
CDR3nt: TGCGCCAGCAGCTTGGAAATTTCGGGGACGAGCTCCTACAATGAGCAGTTCTTC

v_gene: TRBV6-5
j_gene: TRBJ2-4
d_gene: TRBD1
abundance: .
CDR3aa: CASSIGTGVFDIQYF
CDR3nt: TGTGCCAGCAGCATTGGGACAGGGGTGTTTGACATTCAGTACTTC

v_gene: TRBV5-8
j_gene: TRBJ2-1
d_gene: .
abundance: .
CDR3aa: CASSLTRGSYNEQFF
CDR3nt: TGTGCCAGCAGCCTGACGAGGGGCTCCTACAATGAGCAGTTCTTC

v_gene: TRBV7-9
j_gene: TRBJ2-7
d_gene: TRBD2
abundance: few
CDR3aa: CASSLEVGRGSYEQYF
CDR3nt: TGTGCCAGCAGCTTAGAGGTAGGGAGGGGATCCTACGAGCAGTACTTC

v_gene: TRBV2
j_gene: TRBJ1-5
d_gene: .
abundance: .
CDR3aa: CASSAEYPNSNQPQHF
CDR3nt: TGTGCCAGCAGTGCAGAGTATCCGAATAGCAATCAGCCCCAGCATTTT

v_gene: TRBV6-1
j_gene: TRBJ1-1
d_gene: .
abundance: .
CDR3aa: CASSKGRPNTEAFF
CDR3nt: TGTGCCAGCAGTAAAGGACGGCCGAACACTGAAGCTTTCTTT

v_gene: TRBV6-4
j_gene: TRBJ1-1
d_gene: .
abundance: .
CDR3aa: CASSFREGTEAFF
CDR3nt: TGTGCCAGCAGTTTCCGGGAGGGCACTGAAGCTTTCTTT

v_gene: TRBV28
j_gene: TRBJ2-1
d_gene: TRBD2
abundance: .
CDR3aa: CASSELAGGLNEQFF
CDR3nt: TGTGCCAGCAGCGAACTAGCGGGGGGGCTTAATGAGCAGTTCTTC

v_gene: TRBV18
j_gene: TRBJ2-7
d_gene: TRBD1
abundance: .
CDR3aa: CASSPRDRGGEQYF
CDR3nt: TGTGCCAGCTCACCACGGGACAGGGGTGGCGAGCAGTACTTC

v_gene: TRBV5-4
j_gene: TRBJ2-1
d_gene: TRBD2
abundance: .
CDR3aa: CASSVRGGSYNEQFF
CDR3nt: TGTGCCAGCAGCGTCCGGGGGGGCTCCTACAATGAGCAGTTCTTC

v_gene: TRBV5-1
j_gene: TRBJ1-6
d_gene: .
abundance: .
CDR3aa: CASSLVGTGYNSPLHF
CDR3nt: TGCGCCAGCAGCTTGGTGGGGACGGGGTATAATTCACCCCTCCACTTT

v_gene: TRBV21-1
j_gene: TRBJ2-5
d_gene: .
abundance: few
CDR3aa: CASSKGAGLGETQYF
CDR3nt: TGTGCCAGCAGCAAAGGGGCTGGACTTGGGGAGACCCAGTACTTC

v_gene: TRBV7-9
j_gene: TRBJ1-1
d_gene: .
abundance: .
CDR3aa: CASSFSWRDAFF
CDR3nt: TGTGCCAGCAGCTTTAGTTGGAGGGACGCTTTCTTT

v_gene: TRBV5-6
j_gene: TRBJ2-7
d_gene: .
abundance: .
CDR3aa: CASSIYRGEQYF
CDR3nt: TGTGCCAGCAGCATCTACCGGGGAGAGCAGTACTTC

v_gene: TRBV28
j_gene: TRBJ2-3
d_gene: TRBD2
abundance: .
CDR3aa: CASSSTSQTQYF
CDR3nt: TGTGCCAGCAGCTCGACTAGCCAGACGCAGTATTTT

v_gene: TRBV6-5
j_gene: TRBJ2-5
d_gene: TRBD1
abundance: once
CDR3aa: CASSPGGGETQYF
CDR3nt: TGTGCCAGCAGTCCAGGGGGCGGGGAGACCCAGTACTTC

v_gene: TRBV7-3
j_gene: TRBJ2-1
d_gene: TRBD2
abundance: .
CDR3aa: CASSLSAGGAYNEQFF
CDR3nt: TGTGCCAGCAGCTTATCAGCGGGAGGGGCCTACAATGAGCAGTTCTTC

v_gene: TRBV10-1
j_gene: TRBJ2-5
d_gene: TRBD2
abundance: .
CDR3aa: CASSAGGPQETQYF
CDR3nt: TGCGCCAGCAGTGCGGGAGGCCCGCAAGAGACCCAGTACTTC